Only a few counts were recorded for the clone carrying this T cell receptor beta chain. Its antigen is undetermined. The sample is drawn from a study of beta chain features in type 1 diabetes. Study details: Sorted cells from all samples, numbering some 99,000,000, were examined. Study-level results: In all four CD4+ subsets, TCRB CDR3 length was significantly, moderately reduced in type 1 diabetes. Fewer junction insertions and more nucleotide deletions appeared in type 1 diabetes patients.

This CDR3 spans 15 amino acids. Germline CDR1 LGHNA, CDR2 YNFKEQ. V trimming: 1 base; J trimming: 3 bases; junction bases outside the gene matches: 5. The isolated RNA, all of it, was reverse transcribed, so expressed TCRB transcripts were what got sequenced. Only in-frame clones appear in the TCRdb table, and some are missing; sequencing was by immunoSEQ multiplex PCR. The profile shows around 650,000 clones, 9.5% to 15% of them singletons. The chain combines TRBV4-2 with TRBJ1-2; 7 nucleotides align to TRBD1. Input material: naive CD4+ T cells from blood. The TCR comes from a man aged 25 to 45 with type 1 diabetes. The CDR3 loop is CASSQVDREDYGYTF. The CDR3 DNA is TGTGCCAGCAGCCAAGTCGACAGGGAAGACTATGGCTACACCTTC.